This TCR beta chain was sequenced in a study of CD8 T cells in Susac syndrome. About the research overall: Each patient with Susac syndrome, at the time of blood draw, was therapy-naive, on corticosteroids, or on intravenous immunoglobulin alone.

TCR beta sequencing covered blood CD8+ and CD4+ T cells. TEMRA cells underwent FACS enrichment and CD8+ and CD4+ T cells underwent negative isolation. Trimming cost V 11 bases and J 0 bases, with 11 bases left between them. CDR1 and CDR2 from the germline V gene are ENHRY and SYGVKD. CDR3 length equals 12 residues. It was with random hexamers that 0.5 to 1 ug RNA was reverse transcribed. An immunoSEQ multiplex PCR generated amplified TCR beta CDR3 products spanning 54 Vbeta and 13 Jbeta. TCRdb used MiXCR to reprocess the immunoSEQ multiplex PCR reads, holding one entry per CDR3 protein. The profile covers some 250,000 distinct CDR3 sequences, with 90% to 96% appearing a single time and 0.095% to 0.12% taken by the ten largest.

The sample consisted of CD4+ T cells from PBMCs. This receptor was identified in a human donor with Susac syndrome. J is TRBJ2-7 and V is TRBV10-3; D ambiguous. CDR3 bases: TGTGCCGCGTCGACCGCCTCCTACGAGCAGTACTTC. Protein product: CAASTASYEQYF.